One sample yielded the 3 T cell receptor beta chains listed below, sequenced in a study of graft-versus-host responses after intestinal transplantation. Clones were sequenced by immunoSEQ multiplex PCR, and TCRdb holds only the in-frame ones, with some missing. The data hold about 18,000 clones, with about 80% observed a single time. Graft specimens yielded both intraepithelial and lamina propria lymphocytes. Sequencing was performed on ileum tissue, taken approximately 590 days after intestinal transplantation. These receptors all come from a human patient who received an intestinal transplant, so some T cells may come from the graft donor.

The chain employs TRBV7-9 and TRBJ2-5; TRBD1 matches 9 bases. The CDR3 is 14 residues long. Losses at the gene ends were 2 bases for V and 5 bases for J; bases not matched to a gene: 3. CDR1 and CDR2 (germline): SEHNR, FQNEAQ (reference sequence). CDR3: CASSLPQGAETQYF. CDR3 in DNA: TGTGCCAGCAGCTTACCACAGGGGGCTGAGACCCAGTACTTC.

The V gene is TRBV18, the J gene TRBJ2-5; 14 nucleotides match TRBD2. Germline CDR1 KGHSH, CDR2 LQKENI. This CDR3 spans 17 amino acids. V shed 1 base and J 2 bases; nucleotides not matched to a gene: 3. CDR3 residues: CASSPLRLAGGQETQYF. The CDR3 nucleotides are TGTGCCAGCTCACCACTCCGACTAGCGGGGGGGCAAGAGACCCAGTACTTC.

This clone was found once. The chain employs TRBV14 and TRBJ1-1; no clear D gene. CDR1 and CDR2 from the germline V gene are SGHDN and FVKESK. CDR3 length: 13 residues. The V end was cut by 6 bases, the J end by 0 bases, with 8 bases between. The CDR3 nucleotides read TGTGCCAGCAGACCTAACTTGAACACTGAAGCTTTCTTT. As protein: CASRPNLNTEAFF. Together with reference TRBV14 and TRBJ1-1, the CDR3 gives the full variable domain: EAGVTQFPSHSVIEKGQTVTLRCDPISGHDNLYWYRRVMGKEIKFLLHFVKESKQDESGMPNNRFLAERTGGTYSTLKVQPAELEDSGVYFCASRPNLNTEAFFGQGTRLTVV.